This T cell receptor (beta chain) stems from a study of chemoradiotherapy in HPV16-positive cancers. Study observations and caveats: HPV-specific T cells were functionally defined from only a couple of HPV16-positive patients. In HPV16-positive patients, HPV-responsive T-cell expansion tracked better recurrence-free survival.

Repeated repertoire sampling spanned the course of chemoradiotherapy. Germline-derived CDR1 and CDR2 are SGHVS and FNYEAQ. V was pared by 5 bases and J by 5 bases, with 10 bases between. There are 13 residues in the CDR3. Profiled with immunoSEQ multiplex PCR; TCRdb holds only in-frame clones, not every one. Seen here are 1,000 to 1,300 clones, 91% observed once, and the top ten hold 3% to 4%. For this clone: The target antigen is unknown.

The sample consisted of tumor tissue, taken from a patient who underwent chemoradiotherapy. The TCR originated in a human donor with HPV-associated anogenital cancer. The V and J genes are TRBV7-6 and TRBJ2-1; TRBD2 is a possible D gene (7 bases). DNA for the CDR3: TGTGCCAGCAGCGAAGGGGGGGACAATGAGCAGTTCTTC. Translation gives CASSEGGDNEQFF.